The present TCR beta chain was sequenced within a study of blood T cell repertoires in COVID-19. Among Cohort 3 donors, those recovered had two negative PCRs, clearance, or symptom resolution. After removal of 9 bases from V and 0 bases from J, the junction contained 3 bases not matched to a gene. The germline CDR1 and CDR2 sequences are LNHDA and SQIVND (reference sequence). There are 14 residues in the CDR3. Per the authors' pipeline: Cell counts per sample came from amplifying reference gene primers. Using immunoSEQ multiplex PCR, the repertoire was profiled, and TCRdb retains in-frame clones only, with some absent. The V and J calls and clone size were taken over from that table, and D and trimming were inferred from the DNA. The table shows 300,000 to 450,000 clones, with approximately 89% occurring only once. This clone was picked up one time.

This sequence originates from a man aged 30-40 years who had recovered from COVID-19. Material: PBMCs or T cells enriched from blood (not recorded which). The chain joins TRBV19 to TRBJ1-5; 9 nucleotides agree with TRBD1. CDR3 sequence: CASTGGYSNQPQHF. In DNA form, the CDR3 reads TGTGCCAGCACAGGGGGCTATAGCAATCAGCCCCAGCATTTT.